This T cell receptor (beta chain) was recovered during a study of T cell responses to AZD1222 COVID-19 vaccine. For this clone: Its antigen is still unknown.

The study's findings and limits: Close to half of spike-specific TCRs reportedly recognize unmutated variant regions. At 160-218 and 743-854, vaccine-associated CD4 TCRs were dominant, and they spanned spike.

V was pared by 7 bases and J by 4 bases, with 16 bases between. This CDR3 is built from 15 residues. The germline V gene has CDR1 PRHDT and CDR2 FYEKMQ (reference sequence). Profiled with immunoSEQ multiplex PCR; TCRdb holds only in-frame clones, not every one. The table shows about 69,000 clones, with under 90% occurring only once. The TCR comes from an adult who received the AZD1222 COVID-19 vaccine. This sample comprised peripheral blood, obtained 28 days after the second AZD1222 dose. V and J are TRBV13 and TRBJ2-2; D is unclear. The CDR3 here is CASNSYHGSTGELFF. The CDR3 DNA reads TGTGCCAGCAACTCTTACCATGGATCCACCGGGGAGCTGTTTTTT.